Each of the 27 T cell receptor beta chains below was sequenced from the same sample in a study of T-cell reconstitution after alpha-beta-depleted transplantation in children. It was with unique molecular identifiers that the TCRbeta library was prepared. Using its own MiXCR run on the PCR reads, TCRdb lists one record per CDR3 protein. The repertoire includes hundreds of thousands of distinct CDR3 sequences, roughly 17% of them detected once, and approximately 1% sits in the top ten. Sequencing used PBMCs from the stem cell graft donor, obtained from the stem cell graft. All receptors derive from a human donor who donated a stem cell graft to a child with acute myeloid leukemia.

The chain carries TRBV12-3 or TRBV12-4 and TRBJ2-1; the D gene could be TRBD1 or TRBD2 (5 bases each). The CDR3 is made up of 12 amino acids. Trimming took off 7 bases at V and 10 bases at J, with 14 bases between the two ends. CDR3 sequence: CASTGTSGEQFF. The CDR3 DNA follows: TGTGCCAGCACCGGGACGTCGGGAGAGCAGTTCTTC.

Written as DNA, the CDR3 is TGTGCCACCAGCGCCCGGGACTACTACGAGCAGTACTTC. It specifies CATSARDYYEQYF. V usage is TRBV15 and J usage is TRBJ2-7; TRBD2 agrees at 7 bases. There are 13 residues in the CDR3. Looked up from germline, CDR1 is LNHNV and CDR2 is YYDKDF (reference sequence). The J segment lost 3 bases and the V segment lost 5 bases, leaving 4 bases of the junction unmatched.

This clonotype was picked up many times. The chain couples TRBV7-2 to TRBJ2-6; D is ambiguous. The CDR3 has 15 residues. Per germline, CDR1 SGHTA and CDR2 FQGNSA. The V gene lost 6 bases and the J gene lost 3 bases, with 12 bases spanning the gap. DNA for the CDR3: TGTGCCAGCAGTCATCCAGGTGGTGGGGCCAACGTCCTGACTTTC. Translation gives CASSHPGGGANVLTF.

This clonotype was seen at least ten times. The chain joins TRBV20-1 to TRBJ2-5, with 9 bases fitting TRBD2. With V trimmed by 0 bases and J by 4 bases, 6 bases remained unmatched. CDR3 length: 15 residues. CDR1 DFQATT and CDR2 SNEGSKA come from the germline V gene (reference sequence). The CDR3 DNA is TGCAGTGCTAGAGATCGCGGGGGGGCCCGAGAGACCCAGTACTTC. Translating gives CSARDRGGARETQYF.

In this sample, this clonotype turned up many times. The V gene is TRBV10-3, the J gene TRBJ2-7; no clear D gene. This CDR3 is built from 16 residues. Trimming took 0 bases from V and 4 from J, leaving 16 bases between them. Per the germline V gene, CDR1 is ENHRY and CDR2 is SYGVKD. The CDR3: CAISESDRKEFYEQYF. Here the CDR3 DNA reads TGTGCCATCAGTGAGTCAGATCGTAAAGAATTTTACGAGCAGTACTTC.

This clonotype appeared many times. The DNA of the CDR3 is TGCAGTGCTAGAGAATTCCGGGACACGGGCCGCCCGGGGTCCTACGAGCAGTACTTC. Protein product: CSAREFRDTGRPGSYEQYF. V is TRBV20-1 and J is TRBJ2-7, with a weak D call TRBD1 (6 bases). The CDR3 is 19 amino acids. V lost 0 bases, J lost 1 base, and 25 bases lay in between. Germline assignment: CDR1 DFQATT and CDR2 SNEGSKA (reference sequence).

The gene calls are TRBV5-1 and TRBJ1-4; possible D gene TRBD1, 5 bases. This CDR3 comprises 17 residues. V lost 0 bases, J lost 3 bases, and 15 bases lay in between. Germline V CDR1 and CDR2: SGHRS, YFSETQ. CDR3 in amino acids: CASSLGSRGSPNEKLFF. Here the CDR3 DNA reads TGCGCCAGCAGCTTGGGCAGTCGGGGCTCCCCTAATGAAAAACTGTTTTTT.

This clonotype was recorded many times. The rearrangement links TRBV29-1 to TRBJ2-3; 13 bases are a match to TRBD2. The germline V gene encodes CDR1 SQVTM and CDR2 ANQGSEA. The CDR3 spans 16 residues. J lost 1 base, V lost 5 bases, and 6 bases had no gene match. The CDR3 nucleotides read TGCAGCGTTCCTCCCACTAGCGGGGGGGGCACAGATACGCAGTATTTT. Residues: CSVPPTSGGGTDTQYF.

This clonotype was seen repeatedly, ten times or more. The chain employs TRBV6-1 and TRBJ2-7, with TRBD2 matching over 11 bases. The germline gives CDR1 MNHNS, CDR2 SASEGT. The trim removed 2 bases at V and 0 bases at J, leaving 0 bases unmatched. CDR3 size: 15 residues. The chain's CDR3 is CASSETSGGSYEQYV. CDR3 nucleotide sequence: TGTGCCAGCAGTGAAACTAGCGGGGGCTCCTACGAGCAGTACGTC.

A few counts support this clonotype. The chain recombines TRBV6-2 or TRBV6-3 with TRBJ2-7; possible D gene TRBD1, 6 bases. Germline CDR1 reads MNHEY; CDR2 reads SVGEGT. The CDR3 length is 15 residues. Trimming stripped 6 bases from V and 7 bases from J, with 22 bases between. The DNA of the CDR3 is TGTGCCAGCAGACTCCCCGAACAGGGAAGAAGGGAGCAGTACTTC. It is translated as CASRLPEQGRREQYF.

The rearrangement links TRBV6-1 to TRBJ2-3; the D is unclear. CDR3 length: 16 residues. V lost 6 bases and J 2 bases, leaving 18 bases between the germline ends. Per the germline V gene, CDR1 is MNHNS and CDR2 is SASEGT. Written as DNA, the CDR3 is TGTGCCAGCAGCCTCCTACTCCGGACCCCCACAGATACGCAGTATTTT. Translating it yields CASSLLLRTPTDTQYF.

This clonotype was observed a few times. The V and J genes are TRBV20-1 and TRBJ1-1; D might be TRBD1 (5 bases). V lost 0 bases to trimming and J lost 7 bases, with 18 bases between them. Germline V gives CDR1 DFQATT, CDR2 SNEGSKA (reference sequence). CDR3 length: 15 residues. The DNA for the CDR3 is TGCAGTGCTAGAGACCTAGGTGACGGGGGGATTGAAGCTTTCTTT. It yields the protein CSARDLGDGGIEAFF.

This clonotype was picked up many times. V gene TRBV10-3 combines with J gene TRBJ1-4; D is unclear. This CDR3 is 13 amino acids long. Trimming pared 10 bases from V and 3 bases from J, leaving 12 bases between. The germline V gene has CDR1 ENHRY and CDR2 SYGVKD. Written as DNA, the CDR3 is TGTGCCACCCAGATAGGTGCTAATGAAAAACTGTTTTTT. Amino acid sequence: CATQIGANEKLFF.

This clonotype was observed a few times. This chain connects TRBV5-1 to TRBJ1-4, with a possible D match to TRBD1 (6 bases). Trimming removed 1 base at V and 6 bases at J, with 13 bases between. The length of the CDR3 is 15 residues. Germline CDR1 and CDR2: SGHRS and YFSETQ. The CDR3 nucleotides read TGCGCCAGCAGCTTGAGAGGGGGTAGGGATGAAAAACTGTTTTTT. Its protein product is CASSLRGGRDEKLFF.

There are a few counts of this clonotype. CDR3: CASRGIGGMNTEAFF. The CDR3 bases are TGCGCCAGCAGAGGGATTGGGGGCATGAACACTGAAGCTTTCTTT. V is TRBV4-3 and J is TRBJ1-1, with D possibly TRBD1 on 6 matching bases. V was shortened by 6 bases and J by 0 bases, with 14 bases between the two germline ends. The germline V gene has CDR1 LGHNA and CDR2 YSLEER. This CDR3 spans 15 amino acids.

This clonotype appeared a few times. The chain uses TRBV7-2 and TRBJ1-5, with a tentative D call TRBD1 (5 bases). The germline CDR1 and CDR2 sequences are SGHTA and FQGNSA. The ends were cut back, 5 bases at V and 5 bases at J, with 19 bases in the middle. There are 16 residues in the CDR3. CDR3 region: CASSPFRGIDYQPQHF. The CDR3 DNA sequence: TGTGCCAGCAGCCCCTTTCGGGGGATTGACTATCAGCCCCAGCATTTT. Complete variable domain (other parts from reference TRBV7-2 and TRBJ1-5): GAGVSQSPSNKVTEKGKDVELRCDPISGHTALYWYRQSLGQGLEFLIYFQGNSAPDKSGLPSDRFSAERTGGSVSTLTIQRTQQEDSAVYLCASSPFRGIDYQPQHFGDGTRLSIL.

In its sample, this clonotype was seen a few times. CDR3 sequence reads: CSMRRVQGNSYEQYF. The CDR3 DNA sequence: TGCAGTATGCGCCGTGTACAGGGAAACTCCTACGAGCAGTACTTC. The chain employs TRBV20-1 and TRBJ2-7; D perhaps matches TRBD1 (6 bases). Germline V gene data show CDR1 as DFQATT and CDR2 as SNEGSKA (reference sequence). CDR3 length equals 15 residues. V was clipped by 8 bases and J by 0 bases, with 20 bases between them.

The chain employs TRBV28 and TRBJ2-1; no clear D gene. There are 14 residues in the CDR3. V lost 7 bases and J 4 bases, leaving 14 bases between the germline ends. The germline V gene encodes CDR1 MDHEN and CDR2 SYDVKM. The CDR3 DNA is TGTGCCAGCACCCAAGGCGCGGAATACAATGAGCAGTTCTTC. Protein sequence: CASTQGAEYNEQFF.

This clonotype was detected many times. The rearrangement joins TRBV5-1 to TRBJ2-1; 11 nucleotides match TRBD1. Per the germline V gene, CDR1 is SGHRS and CDR2 is YFSETQ. V lost 4 bases, J lost 8 bases, and 8 bases stayed unmatched. CDR3 length equals 15 residues. The chain's CDR3 is CASSVDRGPMDEQFF. Written as DNA, the CDR3 is TGCGCCAGCAGCGTGGACAGGGGGCCTATGGATGAGCAGTTCTTC. Full variable domain (rest looked up from reference TRBV5-1 and TRBJ2-1): KAGVTQTPRYLIKTRGQQVTLSCSPISGHRSVSWYQQTPGQGLQFLFEYFSETQRNKGNFPGRFSGRQFSNSRSEMNVSTLELGDSALYLCASSVDRGPMDEQFFGPGTRLTVL.

This rearrangement joins TRBV6-1 to TRBJ2-3, with 9 bases aligning to TRBD2. CDR3 length: 15 amino acids. Per the germline V gene, CDR1 is MNHNS and CDR2 is SASEGT. V shed 11 bases, J shed 5 bases, and the junction held 14 bases outside the gene matches. This chain's CDR3 is CAASAGGGARDTQYF. CDR3 sequence (DNA): TGTGCCGCGTCCGCCGGCGGGGGGGCTCGAGATACGCAGTATTTT.

This clonotype was found a few times. The chain combines TRBV7-8 with TRBJ1-5; D unresolved. This CDR3 has 14 residues. The germline V and J ends were trimmed by 7 bases and 7 bases, with 17 bases remaining between them. Germline-derived CDR1 and CDR2 are SGHVS and FQNEAQ. The CDR3 is CASTPGGPPQPQHF. CDR3 nucleotides: TGTGCCAGCACCCCAGGAGGTCCCCCACAGCCCCAGCATTTT.

At least ten counts were recorded for this clonotype. DNA of the CDR3: TGTGCCACCAGTGATTTCAGGAACGAGCAGTACTTC. Protein sequence: CATSDFRNEQYF. The rearrangement links TRBV24-1 to TRBJ2-7, with D unclear. The CDR3 consists of 12 residues. V lost 1 base to trimming and J lost 5 bases, with 5 bases between them. Germline V CDR1 and CDR2: KGHDR, SFDVKD.

The DNA of the CDR3 is TGTGCCACCAGCAGAGCCCTGTCCGGACCGTACAATGAGCAGTTCTTC. This sequence encodes CATSRALSGPYNEQFF. The chain employs TRBV15 and TRBJ2-1; D is unclear. Germline V gene lookup returns CDR1 LNHNV and CDR2 YYDKDF (reference sequence). Trimming left V 1 base short and J 4 bases short, with 14 bases between. The CDR3 is 16 amino acids.

This clonotype was detected ten times or more. The chain recombines TRBV5-6 with TRBJ2-7; TRBD2 might be the D (7 bases). The V end lost 5 bases, the J end lost 4 bases, and 19 bases lay between the germline ends. This CDR3 is built from 15 residues. Per the germline V gene, CDR1 is SGHDT and CDR2 is YYEEEE. For the CDR3, the DNA is TGTGCCAGCAGTAGGGGGGGCTGGCCAGAATACGAGCAGTACGTC. It is translated as CASSRGGWPEYEQYV.

V usage is TRBV11-2 and J usage is TRBJ2-2; 9 nucleotides match TRBD1. The germline gives CDR1 SGHAT, CDR2 FQNNGV. The CDR3 runs 16 residues. V was clipped by 5 bases and J by 4 bases; unmatched bases: 8. CDR3 protein: CASSLGGQGFTGELFF. In DNA form, the CDR3 reads TGTGCCAGCAGCCTAGGGGGACAGGGTTTCACCGGGGAGCTGTTTTTT.

This clonotype was recorded many times. The chain uses TRBV20-1 and TRBJ2-2, with no clear D. Germline lookup yields CDR1 DFQATT and CDR2 SNEGSKA (reference sequence). The ends were cut back, 0 bases at V and 5 bases at J, with 7 bases in the middle. The CDR3 consists of 13 residues. The CDR3 DNA reads as TGCAGTGCTAGAGAATTGTGGACCGGGGAGCTGTTTTTT. It is translated as CSARELWTGELFF.

J is TRBJ2-7 and V is TRBV12-3 or TRBV12-4, with D tentatively TRBD2 (6 bases). V was trimmed by 6 bases and J by 3 bases, leaving 18 bases between them. This CDR3 has 15 residues. DNA of the CDR3: TGTGCCAGCAGCTTAACGGATTACGGGGGCTACGAGCAGTACTTC. Residues: CASSLTDYGGYEQYF.